This TCR beta chain derives from a study of T cell repertoires in cytomegalovirus infection. As for the study in general: CMV infection plus the matching HLA type was flagged by public TCR beta signatures. Study-level findings and limits: HLA-C-restricted CMV clonotypes gave the most frequent clonotype in two of eight donors. Individuals carrying CMV plus the relevant HLA were identified by cumulative frequency of public TCR beta families.

The sample holds many counts of this clonotype. As yet, its antigen is unknown. The CDR3 totals 15 residues. Germline CDR1 SGHVS, CDR2 FNYEAQ. Trimming took off 2 bases at V and 6 bases at J, with 15 bases between the two ends. TCRdb processed the reads anew with MiXCR; each CDR3 protein has one entry. The sample has some 680,000 distinct CDR3 sequences, 35% to 40% seen once. The genes are TRBV7-6 and TRBJ2-3; tentative D call: TRBD2 (5 bases). Sequencing input: PBMCs. The source is a human donor in good health (CMV status not recorded). Some clones in this sample may be carry-over from other donors' samples. The CDR3 spells CASSLTRDGSDTQYF. As DNA, the CDR3 is TGTGCCAGCAGCTTAACTAGAGATGGATCGGATACGCAGTATTTT.